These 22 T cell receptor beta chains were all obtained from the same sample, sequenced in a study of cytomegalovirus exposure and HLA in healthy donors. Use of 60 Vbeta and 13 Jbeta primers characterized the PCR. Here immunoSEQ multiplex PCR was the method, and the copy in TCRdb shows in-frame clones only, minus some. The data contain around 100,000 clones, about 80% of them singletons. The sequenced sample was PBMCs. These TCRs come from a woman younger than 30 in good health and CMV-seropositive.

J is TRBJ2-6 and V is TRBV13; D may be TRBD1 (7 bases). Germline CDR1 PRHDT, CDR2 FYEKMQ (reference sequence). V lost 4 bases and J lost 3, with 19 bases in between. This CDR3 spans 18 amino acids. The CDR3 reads CASSSLWRGRGGANVLTF. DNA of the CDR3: TGTGCCAGCAGCTCCCTGTGGAGGGGGCGTGGTGGGGCCAACGTCCTGACTTTC.

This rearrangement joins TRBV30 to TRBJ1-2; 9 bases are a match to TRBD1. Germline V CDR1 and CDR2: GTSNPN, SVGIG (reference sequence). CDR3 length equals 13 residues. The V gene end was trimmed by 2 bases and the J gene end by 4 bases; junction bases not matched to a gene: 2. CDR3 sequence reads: CAWSSDRGYGYTF. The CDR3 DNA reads TGTGCCTGGAGTTCGGACAGGGGCTATGGCTACACCTTC.

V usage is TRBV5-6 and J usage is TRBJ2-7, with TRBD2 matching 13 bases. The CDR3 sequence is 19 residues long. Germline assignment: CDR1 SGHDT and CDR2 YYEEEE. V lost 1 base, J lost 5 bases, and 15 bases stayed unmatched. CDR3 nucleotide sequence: TGTGCCAGCAGCTTGAGGGAACTAGCGGGAGGGAAGGGGTCTCACGAGCAGTACTTC. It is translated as CASSLRELAGGKGSHEQYF.

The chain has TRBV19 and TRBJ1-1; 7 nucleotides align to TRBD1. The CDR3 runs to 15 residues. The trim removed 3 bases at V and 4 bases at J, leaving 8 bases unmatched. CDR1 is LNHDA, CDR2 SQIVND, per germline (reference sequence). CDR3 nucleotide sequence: TGTGCCAGTAGTATCAGAACAGACAGGGTCACTGAAGCTTTCTTT. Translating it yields CASSIRTDRVTEAFF. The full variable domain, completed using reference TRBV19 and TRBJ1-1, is DGGITQSPKYLFRKEGQNVTLSCEQNLNHDAMYWYRQDPGQGLRLIYYSQIVNDFQKGDIAEGYSVSREKKESFPLTVTSAQKNPTAFYLCASSIRTDRVTEAFFGQGTRLTVV.

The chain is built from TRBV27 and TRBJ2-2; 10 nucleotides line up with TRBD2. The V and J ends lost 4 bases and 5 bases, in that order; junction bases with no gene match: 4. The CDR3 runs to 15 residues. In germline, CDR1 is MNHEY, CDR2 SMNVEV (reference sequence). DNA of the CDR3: TGTGCCAGCAGTTGGCTAGCGGGAGAGACCGGGGAGCTGTTTTTT. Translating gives CASSWLAGETGELFF.

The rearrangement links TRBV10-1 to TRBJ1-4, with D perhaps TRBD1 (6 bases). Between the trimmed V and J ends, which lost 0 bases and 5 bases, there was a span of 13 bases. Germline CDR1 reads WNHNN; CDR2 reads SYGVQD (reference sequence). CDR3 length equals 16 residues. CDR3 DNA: TGCGCCAGCAGTGAGTCTACAGGACAGTTCAATGAAAAACTGTTTTTT. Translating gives CASSESTGQFNEKLFF.

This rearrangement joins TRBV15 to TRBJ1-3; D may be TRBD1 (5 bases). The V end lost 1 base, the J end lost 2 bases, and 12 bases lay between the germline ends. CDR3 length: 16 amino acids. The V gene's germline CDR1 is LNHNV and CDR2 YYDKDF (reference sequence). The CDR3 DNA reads TGTGCCACCAGCAGAGGGGGCAGTCTCACTGGAAACACCATATATTTT. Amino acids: CATSRGGSLTGNTIYF.

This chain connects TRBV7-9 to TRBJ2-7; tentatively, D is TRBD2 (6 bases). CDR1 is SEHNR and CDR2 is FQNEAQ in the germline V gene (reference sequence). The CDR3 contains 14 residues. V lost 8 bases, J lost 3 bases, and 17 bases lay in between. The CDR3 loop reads CASGGAPHIYEQYF. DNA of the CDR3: TGTGCCAGCGGAGGGGCACCACACATCTACGAGCAGTACTTC.

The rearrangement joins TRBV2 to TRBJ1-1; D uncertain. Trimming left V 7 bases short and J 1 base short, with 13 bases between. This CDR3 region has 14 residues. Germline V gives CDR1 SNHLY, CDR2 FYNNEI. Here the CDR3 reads CASTVRVPNTEAFF. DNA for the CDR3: TGTGCCAGCACTGTCCGGGTCCCGAACACTGAAGCTTTCTTT. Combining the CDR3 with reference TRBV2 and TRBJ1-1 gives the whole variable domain EPEVTQTPSHQVTQMGQEVILRCVPISNHLYFYWYRQILGQKVEFLVSFYNNEISEKSEIFDDQFSVERPDGSNFTLKIRSTKLEDSAMYFCASTVRVPNTEAFFGQGTRLTVV.

CDR3 sequence (DNA): TGTGCCAGCAGCCCAACCGGGACAGGGAACACCGGGGAGCTGTTTTTT. It is translated as CASSPTGTGNTGELFF. The genes are TRBV14 and TRBJ2-2; 8 bases map to TRBD1. The CDR3 has 16 residues. The germline CDR1 and CDR2 sequences are SGHDN and FVKESK. With 4 bases clipped from V and 1 base from J, the junction kept 5 bases outside the gene matches.

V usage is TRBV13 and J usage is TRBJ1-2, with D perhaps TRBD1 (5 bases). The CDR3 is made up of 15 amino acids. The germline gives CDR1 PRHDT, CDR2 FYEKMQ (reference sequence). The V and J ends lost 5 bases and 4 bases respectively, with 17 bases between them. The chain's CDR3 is CASSRNFDRSYGYTF. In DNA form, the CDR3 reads TGTGCCAGCAGCCGAAACTTTGACAGAAGCTATGGCTACACCTTC. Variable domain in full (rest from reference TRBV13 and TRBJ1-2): AAGVIQSPRHLIKEKRETATLKCYPIPRHDTVYWYQQGPGQDPQFLISFYEKMQSDKGSIPDRFSAQQFSDYHSELNMSSLELGDSALYFCASSRNFDRSYGYTFGSGTRLTVV.

The CDR3 region is CASSLVSGSPLGRQYF. CDR3 sequence (DNA): TGTGCCAGCAGTTTAGTATCAGGGTCCCCTCTCGGTCGGCAGTACTTC. V and J are TRBV27 and TRBJ2-7; weak D call: TRBD1 (5 bases). V was cut by 2 bases and J by 9 bases, with 23 bases left in between. Germline V gene sequence: CDR1 MNHEY, CDR2 SMNVEV (reference sequence). The CDR3 is 16 residues long.

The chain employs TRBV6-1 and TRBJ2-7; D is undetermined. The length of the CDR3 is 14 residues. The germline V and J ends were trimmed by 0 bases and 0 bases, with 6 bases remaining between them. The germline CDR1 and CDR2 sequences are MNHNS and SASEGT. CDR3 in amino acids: CASSEATDSYEQYF. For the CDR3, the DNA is TGTGCCAGCAGTGAAGCTACAGACTCCTACGAGCAGTACTTC.

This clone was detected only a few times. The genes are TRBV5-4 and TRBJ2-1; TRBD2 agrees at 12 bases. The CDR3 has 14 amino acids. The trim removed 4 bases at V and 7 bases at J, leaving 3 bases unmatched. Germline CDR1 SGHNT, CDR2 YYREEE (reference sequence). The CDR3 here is CASSIGLAGNEQFF. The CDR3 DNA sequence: TGTGCCAGCAGCATTGGACTAGCGGGGAATGAGCAGTTCTTC.

The CDR3, as DNA: TGTGCCAGCAGTGAACTGGGCACGACCGACGAGCAGTACTTC. Its translation: CASSELGTTDEQYF. The V gene is TRBV25-1, the J gene TRBJ2-7; D not resolved. CDR1 and CDR2 from the germline V gene are MGHDK and SYGVNS. The V gene lost 2 bases and the J gene lost 5 bases, with 13 bases spanning the gap. CDR3 size: 14 residues.

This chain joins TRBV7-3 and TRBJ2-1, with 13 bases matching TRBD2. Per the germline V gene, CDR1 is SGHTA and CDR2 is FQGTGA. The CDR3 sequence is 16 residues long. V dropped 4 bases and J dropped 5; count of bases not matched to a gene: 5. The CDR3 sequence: CASSSTGTSGDNEQFF. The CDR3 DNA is TGTGCCAGCAGCTCCACGGGGACTAGCGGGGACAATGAGCAGTTCTTC. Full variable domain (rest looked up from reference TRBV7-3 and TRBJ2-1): GAGVSQTPSNKVTEKGKYVELRCDPISGHTALYWYRQSLGQGPEFLIYFQGTGAADDSGLPNDRFFAVRPEGSVSTLKIQRTERGDSAVYLCASSSTGTSGDNEQFFGPGTRLTVL.

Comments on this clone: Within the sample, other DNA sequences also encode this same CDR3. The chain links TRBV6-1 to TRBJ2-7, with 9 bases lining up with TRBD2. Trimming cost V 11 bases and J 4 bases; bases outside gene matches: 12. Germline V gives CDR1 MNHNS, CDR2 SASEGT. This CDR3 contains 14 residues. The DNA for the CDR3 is TGTGCCTTTCGAGCGGGGGGCGCACCTTACGAGCAGTACTTC. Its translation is CAFRAGGAPYEQYF.

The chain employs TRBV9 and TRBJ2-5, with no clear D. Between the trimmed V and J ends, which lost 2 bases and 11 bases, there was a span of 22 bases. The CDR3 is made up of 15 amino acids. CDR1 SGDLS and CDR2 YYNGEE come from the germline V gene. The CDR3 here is CASSVGVTSLEEQYF. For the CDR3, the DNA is TGTGCCAGCAGCGTTGGAGTGACTTCCCTTGAGGAGCAGTACTTC.

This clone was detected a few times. CDR3 sequence (DNA): TGCAGCGTTTTGACTGCCAATGAGCAGTTCTTC. As protein: CSVLTANEQFF. The chain employs TRBV29-1 and TRBJ2-1; D gene ambiguous. The CDR3 extends over 11 amino acids. V was shortened by 5 bases and J by 6 bases, with 8 bases between the two germline ends. Germline V gene lookup returns CDR1 SQVTM and CDR2 ANQGSEA.

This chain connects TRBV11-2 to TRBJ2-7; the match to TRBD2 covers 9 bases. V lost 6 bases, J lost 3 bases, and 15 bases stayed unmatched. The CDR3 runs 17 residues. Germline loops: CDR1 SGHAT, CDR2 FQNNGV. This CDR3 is CASSPLAGAKRLYEQYF. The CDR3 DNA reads TGTGCCAGCAGTCCCTTAGCGGGAGCGAAAAGACTCTACGAGCAGTACTTC.

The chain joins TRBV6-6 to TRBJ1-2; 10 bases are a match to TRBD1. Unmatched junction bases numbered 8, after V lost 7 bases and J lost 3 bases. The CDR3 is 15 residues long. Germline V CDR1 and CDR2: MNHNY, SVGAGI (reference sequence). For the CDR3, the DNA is TGTGCCAGCACCAGACAGGGGGCGGGCTACTATGGCTACACCTTC. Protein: CASTRQGAGYYGYTF.

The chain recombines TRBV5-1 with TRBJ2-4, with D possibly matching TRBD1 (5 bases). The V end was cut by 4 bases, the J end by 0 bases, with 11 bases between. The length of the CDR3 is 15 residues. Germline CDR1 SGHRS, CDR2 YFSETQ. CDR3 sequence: CASSTGDLAKNIQYF. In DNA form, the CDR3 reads TGCGCCAGCAGCACAGGCGACCTAGCCAAAAACATTCAGTACTTC.